This TCR beta chain was found in a study of T-cell reconstitution after alpha-beta-depleted transplantation in children. Notes on the study in general: Certain patients had high TCRbeta diversity at day 60, and it came from recipient T cells and thymic progenitors that survived. Several hundred graft clones that had expanded were reportedly the source of alpha-beta T cells about two months after transplant.

Unique molecular identifiers were built into the TCRbeta library. TCRdb re-called the PCR reads through MiXCR, storing one row per CDR3 protein. The sample holds about 58,000 distinct CDR3 sequences, roughly 46% seen once. A word on this clonotype: Its antigen is undetermined.

CDR3 length: 13 amino acids. The germline V gene encodes CDR1 SGHNT and CDR2 YENEEA. Deletions cut 0 bases from V and 5 bases from J, with 8 bases between. The TCR comes from a male patient between 10 and 17 years old who had a stem cell transplant for acute lymphoblastic leukemia, so the T cells may come from the graft donor. This specimen consisted of PBMCs, mostly from graft donor cells, obtained 360 days after TCRalphabeta/CD19-depleted stem cell transplant. This rearrangement joins TRBV11-3 to TRBJ2-7, with D unresolved. CDR3 nucleotide sequence: TGTGCCAGCAGCTTAGATCGTATGAACGAGCAGTACTTC. Translation: CASSLDRMNEQYF.